This T cell receptor (beta chain) was identified in a study of OX40 agonist ivuxolimab in advanced cancers. Background on the study: Prior anti-PD-1, anti-PD-L1 or anti-CTLA-4 therapy did not bar entry, and more than 35% had some. Partial responses occurred in three patients (one hepatocellular carcinoma, two cutaneous melanoma). Points from the study as a whole: The antigen specificity of the peripheral T cells (those that were expanded) was not determined. Normalized expansion of T-cell clones was also low for some nonresponders.

Assay: immunoSEQ multiplex PCR; the TCRdb copy retains only in-frame clones and omits some. Of about 70,000 clones listed, around 86% are singletons. The CDR3 loop spans 13 amino acids. Germline loops: CDR1 MNHEY, CDR2 SVGAGI. With 5 bases removed from V and 7 bases from J, the gap between germline ends came to 15 bases. Comment on this clone: Its antigen is not known.

The specimen comprised CD4+ or CD8+ T cells sorted from blood, sampled in a trial of the OX40 agonist ivuxolimab. The sequence derives from an adult with an advanced solid tumor such as melanoma, head and neck, liver or kidney cancer. The chain joins TRBV6-5 to TRBJ2-7; D gene ambiguous. The CDR3 protein is CASSDPRIGEQYF. The CDR3 DNA is TGTGCCAGCAGTGACCCGCGGATCGGGGAGCAGTACTTC.